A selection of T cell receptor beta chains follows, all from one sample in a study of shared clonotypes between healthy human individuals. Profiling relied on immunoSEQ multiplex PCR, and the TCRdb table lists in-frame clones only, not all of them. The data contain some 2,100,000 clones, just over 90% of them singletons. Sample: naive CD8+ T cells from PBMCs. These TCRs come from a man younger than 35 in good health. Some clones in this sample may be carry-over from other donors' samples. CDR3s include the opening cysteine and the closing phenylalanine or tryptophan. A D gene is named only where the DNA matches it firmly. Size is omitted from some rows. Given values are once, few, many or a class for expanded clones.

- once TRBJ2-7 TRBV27 CASSLEHETYEQYF TGTGCCAGCAGTTTAGAACACGAAACCTACGAGCAGTACTTC
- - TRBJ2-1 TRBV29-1 CSVVPLPDHRFF TGCAGCGTTGTTCCCCTCCCCGATCACAGGTTCTTC
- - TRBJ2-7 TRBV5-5 CASSFPGTYEQYF TGTGCCAGCAGCTTTCCCGGTACCTACGAGCAGTACTTC
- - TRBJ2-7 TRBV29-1 CSVEPGRGTYEQYF TGCAGCGTTGAACCGGGACGAGGGACCTACGAGCAGTACTTC
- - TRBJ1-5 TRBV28 CASMLVAGAGNQPQHF TGTGCCAGCATGCTCGTGGCAGGGGCTGGCAATCAGCCCCAGCATTTT
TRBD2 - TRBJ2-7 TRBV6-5 CASSYSLAGTYEQYF TGTGCCAGCAGTTACTCCCTAGCGGGAACGTACGAGCAGTACTTC
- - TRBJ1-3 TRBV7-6 CASSLARGGAGNTIYF TGTGCCAGCAGCTTAGCGCGGGGGGGAGCTGGAAACACCATATATTTT
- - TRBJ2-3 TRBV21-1 CASSKKTEFETSTDTQYF TGTGCCAGCAGCAAAAAAACAGAATTTGAGACTAGCACAGATACGCAGTATTTT
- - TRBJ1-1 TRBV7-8 CASSVGGGHTEAFF TGTGCCAGCAGCGTAGGGGGGGGGCACACTGAAGCTTTCTTT
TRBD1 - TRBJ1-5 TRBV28 CATKHRGQDQPQHF TGTGCCACCAAACACAGGGGGCAGGATCAGCCCCAGCATTTT
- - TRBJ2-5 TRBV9 CASSVEAEETQYF TGTGCCAGCAGCGTAGAGGCAGAAGAGACCCAGTACTTC
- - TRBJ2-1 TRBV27 CASSLTGLSSYNEQFF TGTGCCAGCAGTTTAACGGGACTCAGCTCCTACAATGAGCAGTTCTTC
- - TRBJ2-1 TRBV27 CASSLGVAVTNEQFF TGTGCCAGCAGTCTCGGTGTAGCCGTCACGAATGAGCAGTTCTTC
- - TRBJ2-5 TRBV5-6 CASSSSLGKETQYF TGTGCCAGCTCGTCTAGCTTAGGTAAAGAGACCCAGTACTTC
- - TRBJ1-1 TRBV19 CASSPVDRNTEAFF TGTGCCAGTAGTCCGGTGGACAGAAACACTGAAGCTTTCTTT
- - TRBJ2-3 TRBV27 CASSFAPPDTQYF TGTGCCAGCAGTTTCGCCCCCCCAGATACGCAGTATTTT
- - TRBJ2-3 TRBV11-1 CASSFRTADTQYF TGTGCCAGCAGCTTCCGGACTGCAGATACGCAGTATTTT
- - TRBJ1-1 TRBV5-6 CASSFAVWGADNTEAFF TGTGCCAGCAGCTTCGCGGTATGGGGCGCGGATAACACTGAAGCTTTCTTT
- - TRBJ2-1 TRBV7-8 CASSLAIGGGEQFF TGTGCCAGCAGCTTAGCGATAGGGGGAGGGGAGCAGTTCTTC
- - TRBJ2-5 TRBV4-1 CASSQEGEQETQYF TGCGCCAGCAGCCAAGAGGGCGAACAAGAGACCCAGTACTTC
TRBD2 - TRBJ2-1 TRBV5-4 CASSTGLAGRYSYNEQFF TGTGCCAGCAGCACGGGACTAGCGGGACGATACTCCTACAATGAGCAGTTCTTC
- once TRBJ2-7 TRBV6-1 CASTGDYEQYF TGTGCAAGCACGGGTGACTACGAGCAGTACTTC
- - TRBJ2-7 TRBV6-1 CASSEIGTSYEQYF TGTGCCAGCAGTGAAATCGGGACTTCCTACGAGCAGTACTTC
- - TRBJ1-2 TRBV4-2 CASSQGDIHGYTF TGTGCCAGCAGCCAAGGGGACATACATGGCTACACCTTC
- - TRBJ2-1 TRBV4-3 CASSPVEERDNEQFF TGCGCCAGCAGCCCGGTCGAGGAGAGGGACAATGAGCAGTTCTTC
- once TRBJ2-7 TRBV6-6 CASSPLGIYHSYEQYF TGTGCCAGCAGTCCTCTCGGGATATACCACTCCTACGAGCAGTACTTC
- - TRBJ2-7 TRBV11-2 CASSFGLASYEQYF TGTGCCAGCAGCTTCGGACTTGCCTCCTACGAGCAGTACTTC
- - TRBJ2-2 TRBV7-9 CASSHPGENTGELFF TGTGCCAGCAGCCATCCGGGAGAGAACACCGGGGAGCTGTTTTTT
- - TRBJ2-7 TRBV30 CAWSVPAGYSYEQYF TGTGCCTGGAGTGTACCGGCGGGTTACTCCTACGAGCAGTACTTC
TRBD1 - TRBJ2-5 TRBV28 CASRQTKDRQETQYF TGTGCCAGCCGACAAACCAAGGACAGGCAAGAGACCCAGTACTTC
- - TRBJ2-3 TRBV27 CASSPLPTTDTQYF TGTGCCAGCAGTCCGCTCCCTACCACAGATACGCAGTATTTT
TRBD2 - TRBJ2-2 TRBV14 CASSQEGLFVTGELFF TGTGCCAGCAGCCAAGAGGGACTATTCGTCACCGGGGAGCTGTTTTTT
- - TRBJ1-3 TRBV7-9 CASSSYIVGGNTIYF TGTGCCAGCAGCTCTTACATTGTGGGTGGAAACACCATATATTTT
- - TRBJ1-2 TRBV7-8 CASSLEAIGYTF TGTGCCAGCAGCTTAGAAGCCATCGGCTACACCTTC
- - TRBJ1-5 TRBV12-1 CASIPPGAPSKQPQHF TGTGCCAGCATTCCCCCGGGGGCGCCATCGAAGCAGCCCCAGCATTTT
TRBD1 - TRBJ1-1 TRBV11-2 CASSFLRGRNTEAFF TGTGCCAGCAGCTTTCTCAGGGGGCGGAACACTGAAGCTTTCTTT
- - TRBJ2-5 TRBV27 CASSITGTETQYF TGTGCCAGCAGTATTACAGGGACCGAGACCCAGTACTTC
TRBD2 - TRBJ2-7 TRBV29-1 CSGLGLAGTTYYEQYF TGCAGCGGGCTAGGCCTAGCGGGGACCACTTACTACGAGCAGTACTTC
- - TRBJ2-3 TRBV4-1 CASSQDAGPSTDTQYF TGCGCCAGCAGCCAAGATGCGGGGCCCAGCACAGATACGCAGTATTTT
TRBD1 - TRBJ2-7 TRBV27 CASSDRQGSSYEQYF TGTGCCAGCAGCGATAGACAGGGGTCCTCCTACGAGCAGTACTTC
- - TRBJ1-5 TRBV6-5 CASSYSGRAGQPQHF TGTGCCAGCAGTTACTCCGGCAGGGCGGGACAGCCCCAGCATTTT
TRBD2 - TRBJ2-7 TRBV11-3 CASNGGTSGSSYEQYF TGTGCCAGCAACGGCGGGACTAGCGGAAGCTCCTACGAGCAGTACTTC
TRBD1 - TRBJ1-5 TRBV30 CAWSEEDRGQEYSNQPQHF TGTGCCTGGAGCGAAGAGGACAGGGGGCAGGAGTATAGCAATCAGCCCCAGCATTTT
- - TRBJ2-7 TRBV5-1 CASSLVGVPGEQYF TGCGCCAGCAGCTTGGTCGGGGTGCCGGGCGAGCAGTACTTC
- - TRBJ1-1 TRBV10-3 CAISVGARGTEAFF TGTGCCATCAGTGTCGGGGCCAGGGGCACTGAAGCTTTCTTT
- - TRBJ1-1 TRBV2 CASSEGTVEAFF TGTGCCAGCAGTGAAGGGACAGTTGAAGCTTTCTTT
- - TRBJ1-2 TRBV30 CAWEGEEHYGYTF TGTGCCTGGGAGGGGGAAGAACACTATGGCTACACCTTC
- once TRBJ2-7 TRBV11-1 CASSLDRFGDEQYF TGTGCCAGCAGCCTCGACAGGTTCGGGGACGAGCAGTACTTC
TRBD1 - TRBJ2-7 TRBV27 CASSLADRASYEQYF TGTGCCAGCAGTTTAGCGGACAGGGCCTCCTACGAGCAGTACTTC
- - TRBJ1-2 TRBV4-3 CASSSAVRGEDYGYTF TGCGCCAGCAGCTCAGCCGTCCGGGGGGAGGACTATGGCTACACCTTC
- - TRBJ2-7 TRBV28 CASRHSQGYEQYF TGTGCCAGCCGCCATTCCCAGGGGTACGAGCAGTACTTC
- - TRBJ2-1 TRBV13 CASSLGRSSSYNEQFF TGTGCCAGCAGCTTAGGTCGCTCGAGCTCCTACAATGAGCAGTTCTTC
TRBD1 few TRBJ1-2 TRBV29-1 CSVHPGQEIGYTF TGCAGCGTTCACCCGGGACAGGAGATAGGCTACACCTTC